This TCR beta chain originates from a study of T cells in Graves' hyperthyroidism and ophthalmopathy. Ten or more counts support this clonotype. TCR beta CDR3 regions were amplified from RNA. RT-PCR in the first round (using the HTBI primer set) targeted the TCR CDR3. TCRdb processed the multiplex PCR reads anew with MiXCR; each CDR3 protein has one entry. Of hundreds of thousands of distinct CDR3 sequences in the sample, about two fifths were seen once. Graves' hyperthyroidism was deemed stable absent ophthalmopathy progression within 18 months. Patients were aged 18 to 65, had disease duration under 2 months, and had newly diagnosed hyperthyroidism. Sequencing was done on a sample of blood. This sequence was found in a man between 18 and 29 years old with Graves' hyperthyroidism.

CDR3 nucleotide sequence: TGCAGCTCCCGGCAGGAAGGGACCCAGTACTTC. Protein product: CSSRQEGTQYF. This chain uses TRBV29-1 with TRBJ2-5; no reliable D call. CDR1 and CDR2 from the germline V gene are SQVTM and ANQGSEA. The CDR3 totals 11 residues. Trimming pared 8 bases from V and 7 bases from J, leaving 14 bases between.